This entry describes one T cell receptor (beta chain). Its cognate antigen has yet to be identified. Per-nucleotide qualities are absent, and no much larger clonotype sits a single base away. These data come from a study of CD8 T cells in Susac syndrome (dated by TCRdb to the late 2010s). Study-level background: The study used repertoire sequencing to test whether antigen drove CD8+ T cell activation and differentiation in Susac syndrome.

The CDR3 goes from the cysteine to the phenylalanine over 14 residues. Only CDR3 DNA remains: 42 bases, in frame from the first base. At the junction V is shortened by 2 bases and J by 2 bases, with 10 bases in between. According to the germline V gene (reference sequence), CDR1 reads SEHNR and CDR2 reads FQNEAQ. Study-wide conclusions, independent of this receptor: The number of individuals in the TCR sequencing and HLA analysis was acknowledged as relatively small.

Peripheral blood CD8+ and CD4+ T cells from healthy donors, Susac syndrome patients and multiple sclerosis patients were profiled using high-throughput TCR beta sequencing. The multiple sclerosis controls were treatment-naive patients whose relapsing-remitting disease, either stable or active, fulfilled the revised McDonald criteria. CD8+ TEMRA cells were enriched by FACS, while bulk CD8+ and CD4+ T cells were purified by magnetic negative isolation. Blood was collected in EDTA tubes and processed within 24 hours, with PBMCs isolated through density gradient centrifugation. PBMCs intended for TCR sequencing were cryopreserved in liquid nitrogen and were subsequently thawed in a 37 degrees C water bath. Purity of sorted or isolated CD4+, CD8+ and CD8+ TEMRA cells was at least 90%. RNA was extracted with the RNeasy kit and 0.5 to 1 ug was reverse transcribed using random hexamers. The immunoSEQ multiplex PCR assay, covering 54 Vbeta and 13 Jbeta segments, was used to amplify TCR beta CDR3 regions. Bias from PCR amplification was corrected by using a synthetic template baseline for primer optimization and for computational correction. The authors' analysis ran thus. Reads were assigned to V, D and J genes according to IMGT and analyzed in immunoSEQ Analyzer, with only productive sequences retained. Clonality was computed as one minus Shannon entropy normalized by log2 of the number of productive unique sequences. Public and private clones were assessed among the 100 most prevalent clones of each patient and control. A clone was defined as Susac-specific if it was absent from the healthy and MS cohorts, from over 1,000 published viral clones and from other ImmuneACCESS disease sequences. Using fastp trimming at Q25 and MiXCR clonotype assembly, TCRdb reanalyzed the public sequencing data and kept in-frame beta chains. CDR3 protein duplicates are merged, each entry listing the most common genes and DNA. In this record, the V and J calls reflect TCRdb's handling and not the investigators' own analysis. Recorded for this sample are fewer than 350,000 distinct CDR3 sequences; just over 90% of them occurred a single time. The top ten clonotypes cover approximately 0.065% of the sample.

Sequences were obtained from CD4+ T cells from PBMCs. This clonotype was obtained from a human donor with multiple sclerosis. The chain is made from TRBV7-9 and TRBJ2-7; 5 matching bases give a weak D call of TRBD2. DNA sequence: TGTGCCAGCAGCTTAATAAGCGGCACCTACGAGCAGTACTTC. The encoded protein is CASSLISGTYEQYF. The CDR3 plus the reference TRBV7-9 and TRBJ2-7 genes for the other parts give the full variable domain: DTGVSQNPRHKITKRGQNVTFRCDPISEHNRLYWYRQTLGQGPEFLTYFQNEAQLEKSRLLSDRFSAERPKGSFSTLEIQRTEQGDSAMYLCASSLISGTYEQYFGPGTRLTVT.